The 29 T cell receptor beta chains below all came from one sample that was sequenced in a study of blood T cells in healthy people across ages (dated by TCRdb to 2014 to 2015). The library was made by 5' RACE. Sequencing took place on an Illumina HiSeq 2500. The second PCR ran for roughly 7 to 11 cycles and used a J-beta primer mix along with a sample-barcoded 5' primer. TCRdb trimmed public reads at Q25 via fastp, called clones via MiXCR and kept in-frame beta chains. All rows with the same CDR3 protein become a single entry with the most common DNA and genes. The sample records some 1.4 million distinct CDR3 sequences, around 39% of which are singletons. 7.9% of the sample belongs to the ten largest clones. The sequenced sample was blood. The source is a woman under 30 in good health.

V is TRBV27 and J is TRBJ1-1, with D possibly matching TRBD1 (5 bases). The CDR3 consists of 16 residues. Germline V gene sequence: CDR1 MNHEY, CDR2 SMNVEV (reference sequence). Trimming took 4 bases from V and 4 from J, leaving 19 bases between them. The CDR3 loop is CASSSAGDGRVTEAFF. The CDR3, as DNA: TGTGCCAGCAGTTCCGCTGGGGACGGAAGAGTCACTGAAGCTTTCTTT.

This clonotype was counted between two and nine times. The chain carries TRBV5-1 and TRBJ1-2; D is perhaps TRBD1 (6 bases). V dropped 7 bases and J dropped 4 bases, with 14 bases sitting between them. Germline V gene data show CDR1 as SGHRS and CDR2 as YFSETQ. This CDR3 is built from 13 residues. CDR3 nucleotide sequence: TGCGCCAGCCGGACAGATCTAACCTATGGCTACACCTTC. The encoded protein is CASRTDLTYGYTF.

This clonotype was recorded only once. The J gene is TRBJ2-1, the V gene TRBV6-6, with unresolved D. The CDR3 contains 16 residues. V dropped 4 bases and J dropped 0 bases, with 13 bases sitting between them. From germline, CDR1 is MNHNY and CDR2 SVGAGI (reference sequence). The CDR3 is CASSFPHFSSYNEQFF. CDR3 coding DNA: TGTGCCAGCAGTTTCCCCCACTTCAGCTCCTACAATGAGCAGTTCTTC.

The genes are TRBV11-2 and TRBJ2-3; no clear D. Germline CDR1 reads SGHAT; CDR2 reads FQNNGV. CDR3 length: 15 amino acids. Trimming pared 3 bases from V and 0 bases from J, leaving 10 bases between. CDR3 sequence: CASSFLRSSTDTQYF. The CDR3 coding sequence is TGTGCCAGCAGCTTCCTACGATCTAGCACAGATACGCAGTATTTT.

This clonotype was detected ten times or more. The rearrangement uses TRBV10-3 and TRBJ2-7; 9 nucleotides align to TRBD1. With V trimmed by 2 bases and J by 3 bases, 5 bases remained unmatched. The CDR3 loop spans 15 amino acids. Germline V gives CDR1 ENHRY, CDR2 SYGVKD. This CDR3 reads CAISETGQGFYEQYF. Here the CDR3 DNA reads TGTGCCATCAGTGAGACGGGACAGGGCTTCTACGAGCAGTACTTC.

The chain carries TRBV5-1 and TRBJ2-1, with 8 bases fitting TRBD2. Looked up from germline, CDR1 is SGHRS and CDR2 is YFSETQ. The trim removed 4 bases at V and 10 bases at J, leaving 4 bases unmatched. The CDR3 is made up of 12 amino acids. The CDR3 region is CASSRLAWEQFF. CDR3 bases: TGCGCCAGCAGCCGACTAGCGTGGGAGCAGTTCTTC.

This chain joins TRBV29-1 and TRBJ1-1; D might be TRBD1 (6 bases). Deletions cut 2 bases from V and 1 base from J, with 11 bases between. The germline gives CDR1 SQVTM, CDR2 ANQGSEA. This CDR3 region has 14 residues. CDR3 in amino acids: CSVEKGGRNTEAFF. DNA for the CDR3: TGCAGCGTTGAAAAGGGGGGTAGGAACACTGAAGCTTTCTTT.

The sample holds a few counts of this clonotype. V gene TRBV3-1 combines with J gene TRBJ2-5, with 8 bases aligning to TRBD2. With 4 bases clipped from V and 2 bases from J, the junction kept 3 bases outside the gene matches. Germline CDR1 is LGHDT and CDR2 is YNNKEL (reference sequence). The CDR3 has 14 residues. The CDR3 is CASSPSGFQETQYF. The CDR3 DNA sequence: TGTGCCAGCAGCCCTAGCGGGTTTCAAGAGACCCAGTACTTC.

The chain carries TRBV21-1 and TRBJ2-7; whether TRBD1, the table's D call, matches the DNA was not checked. TRBV21-1 is a documented pseudogene. The CDR3 totals 16 residues. This CDR3 is CASGNSTEGSTYEQYF. The CDR3 bases are TGTGCCAGCGGCAATTCGACAGAAGGGAGCACCTACGAGCAGTACTTC.

The V call is TRBV29-1, the J call TRBJ1-2; weak D call: TRBD1 (5 bases). Germline V gives CDR1 SQVTM, CDR2 ANQGSEA. The CDR3 totals 13 residues. The V gene lost 4 bases and the J gene lost 6 bases, with 15 bases spanning the gap. The CDR3 bases are TGCAGCGTTGTGTTGGGGGTCGTGGATGGCTACACCTTC. Translation gives CSVVLGVVDGYTF.

This clonotype was found a few times. The chain carries TRBV4-1 and TRBJ2-7; 9 positions agree with TRBD2. Germline V gives CDR1 MGHRA, CDR2 YSYEKL. V trimming: 1 base; J trimming: 5 bases; junction bases outside the gene matches: 9. There are 16 residues in the CDR3. The CDR3 coding sequence is TGCGCCAGCAGCCAAGCTTGGCGGGAGGGCCTCCACGAGCAGTACTTC. Protein: CASSQAWREGLHEQYF.

CDR3 DNA sequence: TGCAGTGCTTCCTCCGGGACAGGTTCGTCGGATGAGCAGTACTTC. Translating gives CSASSGTGSSDEQYF. The chain carries TRBV20-1 and TRBJ2-1; 8 bases map to TRBD1. The J call may not be correct, given that the DNA end is closer to TRBJ2-7. CDR1 DFQATT and CDR2 SNEGSKA come from the germline V gene (reference sequence). CDR3 length equals 15 residues.

This clonotype turned up a few times. The CDR3, as DNA: TGTGCCAGCAGTGAGACTAGCGGGGGGCCTGCCGAGCAGTTCTTC. Its translation is CASSETSGGPAEQFF. The V and J genes are TRBV2 and TRBJ2-1; 13 bases fit TRBD2. V trimming: 3 bases; J trimming: 10 bases; junction bases outside the gene matches: 6. The CDR3 sequence is 15 residues long. The germline gives CDR1 SNHLY, CDR2 FYNNEI. The full variable domain, with the rest looked up from reference TRBV2 and TRBJ2-1, is EPEVTQTPSHQVTQMGQEVILRCVPISNHLYFYWYRQILGQKVEFLVSFYNNEISEKSEIFDDQFSVERPDGSNFTLKIRSTKLEDSAMYFCASSETSGGPAEQFFGPGTRLTVL.

The chain couples TRBV3-1 to TRBJ2-2; TRBD2 matches 8 bases. This CDR3 has 15 amino acids. Germline-derived CDR1 and CDR2 are LGHDT and YNNKEL (reference sequence). V shed 3 bases and J 6 bases; nucleotides not matched to a gene: 6. As DNA, the CDR3 is TGTGCCAGCAGCCACATAACGGGAGGGGCCGGGGAGCTGTTTTTT. It is translated as CASSHITGGAGELFF. The full variable domain, its missing parts supplied by reference TRBV3-1 and TRBJ2-2, is DTAVSQTPKYLVTQMGNDKSIKCEQNLGHDTMYWYKQDSKKFLKIMFSYNNKELIINETVPNRFSPKSPDKAHLNLHINSLELGDSAVYFCASSHITGGAGELFFGEGSRLTVL.

This rearrangement joins TRBV28 to TRBJ1-1; 8 bases match TRBD1. The CDR3 covers 15 residues. Germline V gene data show CDR1 as MDHEN and CDR2 as SYDVKM. V was pared by 10 bases and J by 4 bases, with 14 bases of the junction left unmatched. The CDR3 region has the DNA TGTGCCACCTTGCTGGGATCAGGGGGCATCACTGAAGCTTTCTTT. This sequence encodes CATLLGSGGITEAFF.

The chain employs TRBV12-3 or TRBV12-4 and TRBJ2-1; D gene uncertain. The J call is doubtful: the DNA matches TRBJ2-7 better. The CDR3 totals 15 residues. CDR3 DNA sequence: TGTGCCAGCAGTTCTCGGACCAGCAATTACAATGAGCAGTACTTC. This codes for CASSSRTSNYNEQYF.

DNA for the CDR3: TGTGCCAGCAGTTTTAACGGGAGGGCCCCCGAGCAGTACTTC. This codes for CASSFNGRAPEQYF. This rearrangement joins TRBV27 to TRBJ2-5; 8 bases map to TRBD2. The DNA matches TRBJ2-7 better at its end, which makes the J call doubtful. Per germline, CDR1 MNHEY and CDR2 SMNVEV (reference sequence). The CDR3 covers 14 residues.

This sequence joins TRBV5-1 and TRBJ2-5; D might be TRBD2 (6 bases). The DNA matches TRBJ2-7 better at its end, which makes the J call doubtful. The germline V gene encodes CDR1 SGHRS and CDR2 YFSETQ. The CDR3 has 13 amino acids. The DNA for the CDR3 is TGCGCCAGCAGCTTGGATTGGGGGGACGAGCAGTACTTC. Translation gives CASSLDWGDEQYF.

This clonotype was counted a few times. The chain links TRBV6-2 or TRBV6-3 to TRBJ2-1; TRBD2 might be the D (7 bases). The CDR3 covers 15 residues. Deletions cut 2 bases from V and 4 bases from J, with 12 bases between. Germline assignment: CDR1 MNHEY and CDR2 SVGEGT. The CDR3, as DNA: TGTGCCAGCAGTTACGGAGGGGGGGGATACAATGAGCAGTTCTTC. As protein: CASSYGGGGYNEQFF.

The chain employs TRBV5-1 and TRBJ2-6, with D possibly being TRBD1 (6 bases). This CDR3 contains 17 residues. Trimming stripped 5 bases from V and 0 bases from J, with 15 bases between. In germline, CDR1 is SGHRS, CDR2 YFSETQ. CDR3 residues: CASSTGHRSSGANVLTF. CDR3 nucleotide sequence: TGCGCCAGCAGTACGGGACATCGCAGCTCTGGGGCCAACGTCCTGACTTTC.

The chain carries TRBV5-6 and TRBJ2-5; unclear D gene. The CDR3 has 14 residues. The germline V gene has CDR1 SGHDT and CDR2 YYEEEE. Trimming stripped 2 bases from V and 5 bases from J, with 13 bases between. The CDR3 nucleotides read TGTGCCAGCAGCTTCCAGATTTCGACGGAGACCCAGTACTTC. Translation: CASSFQISTETQYF.

In DNA form, the CDR3 reads TGTGCCAGCAGAACACAGGGTGGGTCTTATGGCTACACCTTC. Protein sequence: CASRTQGGSYGYTF. This chain joins TRBV6-5 and TRBJ1-2; D might be TRBD1 (6 bases). The CDR3 is 14 residues long. The V end lost 6 bases, the J end lost 5 bases, and 16 bases lay between the germline ends. Germline CDR1 MNHEY, CDR2 SVGAGI.

This sequence joins TRBV9 and TRBJ1-1; tentative D call: TRBD1 (5 bases). Trimming took off 0 bases at V and 4 bases at J, with 10 bases between the two ends. This CDR3 region has 14 residues. Germline CDR1 and CDR2: SGDLS and YYNGEE. The CDR3 nucleotides read TGTGCCAGCAGCGTAGATATGGGGGGCACTGAAGCTTTCTTT. The encoded protein is CASSVDMGGTEAFF.

The V call is TRBV4-2, the J call TRBJ1-5, with unresolved D. The CDR3 covers 15 residues. V lost 0 bases, J lost 4 bases, and 10 bases lay in between. Germline CDR1 reads LGHNA; CDR2 reads YNFKEQ. The CDR3 loop reads CASSQDGQINQPQHF. The CDR3 nucleotides are TGTGCCAGCAGCCAAGATGGGCAGATTAATCAGCCCCAGCATTTT.

This clonotype was observed a handful of times. This chain connects TRBV27 to TRBJ2-7; 10 bases are shared with TRBD2. V shed 0 bases, J shed 0 bases, and the junction held 5 bases outside the gene matches. This CDR3 contains 17 residues. The germline V gene has CDR1 MNHEY and CDR2 SMNVEV (reference sequence). For the CDR3, the DNA is TGTGCCAGCAGTTTATCTTTTGCTAGCGGGAGCTCCTACGAGCAGTACTTC. It specifies CASSLSFASGSSYEQYF.

This clonotype showed up just a few times. The V gene is TRBV18, the J gene TRBJ2-1; 7 bases line up with TRBD1. Germline CDR1 reads KGHSH; CDR2 reads LQKENI. V trimming: 1 base; J trimming: 6 bases; junction bases outside the gene matches: 12. The CDR3 has 17 residues. CDR3 amino acids: CASSPRFSQGVGNEQFF. CDR3 DNA sequence: TGTGCCAGCTCACCACGTTTTAGTCAGGGGGTCGGCAATGAGCAGTTCTTC.

The CDR3 is CASSPRQANTGELFF. CDR3 in DNA: TGTGCCAGCTCACCCCGACAGGCGAACACCGGGGAGCTGTTTTTT. V usage is TRBV18 and J usage is TRBJ2-2, with D maybe TRBD1 (6 bases). V was shortened by 3 bases and J by 0 bases, with 8 bases between the two germline ends. This CDR3 is 15 amino acids long. Germline V gene lookup returns CDR1 KGHSH and CDR2 LQKENI.

The CDR3 is CASSKSGTGVLAYEQYF. DNA for the CDR3: TGTGCCAGCAGTAAATCCGGGACAGGGGTCCTAGCCTACGAGCAGTACTTC. This chain connects TRBV6-1 to TRBJ2-7, with 10 bases that match TRBD1. V lost 5 bases and J lost 2; bases outside the gene matches: 12. CDR1 is MNHNS, CDR2 SASEGT, per germline. The length of the CDR3 is 17 residues.

For this clonotype: One junction end disagrees with the germline gene, perhaps due to a read error. This chain links TRBV6-1 with TRBJ2-6; 13 nucleotides align to TRBD2. Per germline, CDR1 MNHNS and CDR2 SASEGT. The CDR3 is 19 amino acids. CDR3: CASSRTSGSLLSGADVLTF. The CDR3 region has the DNA TGTGCCAGCAGTAGGACTAGCGGGAGTCTACTCTCTGGGGCCGACGTCCTGACTTTC.